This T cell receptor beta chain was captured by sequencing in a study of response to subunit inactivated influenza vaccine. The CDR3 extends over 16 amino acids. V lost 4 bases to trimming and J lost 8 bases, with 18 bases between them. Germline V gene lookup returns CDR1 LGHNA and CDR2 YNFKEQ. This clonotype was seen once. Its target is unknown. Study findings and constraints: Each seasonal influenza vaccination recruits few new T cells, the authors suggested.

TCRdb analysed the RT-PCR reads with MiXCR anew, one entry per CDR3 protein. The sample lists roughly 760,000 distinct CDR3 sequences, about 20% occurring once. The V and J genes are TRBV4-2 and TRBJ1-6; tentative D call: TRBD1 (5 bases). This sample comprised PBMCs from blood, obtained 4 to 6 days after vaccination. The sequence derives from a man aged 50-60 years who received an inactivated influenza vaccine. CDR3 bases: TGTGCCAGCAGCCCAGACGCCGGGCAGGGACATTCACCCCTCCACTTT. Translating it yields CASSPDAGQGHSPLHF.